These 27 T cell receptor beta chains share one sample of origin, sequenced in a study of blood T cells in healthy people across ages. Combining a sample-barcoded 5' primer with a J-beta primer mix, a second PCR ran for about 7 to 11 cycles. TCRdb re-called the 5' RACE reads through MiXCR, storing one row per CDR3 protein. Seen here are fewer than 2,000,000 distinct CDR3 sequences, about two fifths observed once, and the top ten hold about 21%. The sequenced material came from blood. The receptor source for this set is a human donor in good health.

The chain carries TRBV7-2 and TRBJ2-3, with TRBD1 as a possible D gene (5 bases). Germline V CDR1 and CDR2: SGHTA, FQGNSA. V was cut by 5 bases and J by 9 bases, with 15 bases left in between. The CDR3 spans 13 residues. This CDR3 is CASSGRTGPTQYF. The CDR3 bases are TGTGCCAGCAGCGGACGCACAGGCCCAACGCAGTATTTT.

J is TRBJ1-5 and V is TRBV12-3 or TRBV12-4, with a weak D call TRBD1 (5 bases). V gave up 4 bases and J gave up 7 bases, with 14 bases separating them. The CDR3 contains 14 residues. CDR3 protein: CASSSDGGFQPQHF. DNA of the CDR3: TGTGCCAGCAGTTCAGATGGGGGATTCCAGCCCCAGCATTTT.

The CDR3 DNA follows: TGTGCCAGCAGGCTAGCGGGGGGTTACCAAGAGACCCAGTACTTC. Translation gives CASRLAGGYQETQYF. The V and J genes are TRBV13 and TRBJ2-5; 11 bases are a match to TRBD2. The CDR3 sequence is 15 residues long. After removal of 6 bases from V and 0 bases from J, the junction contained 3 bases not matched to a gene. Germline loops: CDR1 PRHDT, CDR2 FYEKMQ (reference sequence).

V usage is TRBV7-9 and J usage is TRBJ1-1, with D perhaps matching TRBD1 (6 bases). The V and J ends lost 5 bases and 0 bases respectively, with 13 bases between them. The CDR3 runs to 15 residues. Germline V gene sequence: CDR1 SEHNR, CDR2 FQNEAQ (reference sequence). CDR3 DNA sequence: TGTGCCAGCAGCCCCCAGGGGCAGTTGAACACTGAAGCTTTCTTT. Protein product: CASSPQGQLNTEAFF.

This sequence joins TRBV5-1 and TRBJ1-1; D not certain. CDR1 is SGHRS, CDR2 YFSETQ, per germline. This CDR3 comprises 13 residues. Trimming removed 0 bases at V and 12 bases at J, with 15 bases between. The CDR3 DNA is TGCGCCAGCAGCTTGGCAGGTATGAGTCGCACTTTCTTT. As protein: CASSLAGMSRTFF. Variable domain in full (rest from reference TRBV5-1 and TRBJ1-1): KAGVTQTPRYLIKTRGQQVTLSCSPISGHRSVSWYQQTPGQGLQFLFEYFSETQRNKGNFPGRFSGRQFSNSRSEMNVSTLELGDSALYLCASSLAGMSRTFFGQGTRLTVV.

V is TRBV20-1 and J is TRBJ2-7; D gene uncertain. The J call may be faulty, since TRBJ2-5 better matches the DNA end. Germline V gives CDR1 DFQATT, CDR2 SNEGSKA (reference sequence). CDR3 size: 12 residues. The CDR3 DNA is TGCAGTGCTAGAGTCCCCTCAGAGACCCAGTACTTC. Translated: CSARVPSETQYF.

This clonotype was recorded a few times. This chain connects TRBV9 to TRBJ2-7, with D possibly matching TRBD2 (5 bases). V dropped 7 bases and J dropped 3 bases, with 17 bases sitting between them. Germline CDR1 and CDR2: SGDLS and YYNGEE. The CDR3 has 14 amino acids. CDR3 loop: CASGPGLIFYEQYF. The CDR3 region has the DNA TGTGCCAGCGGACCGGGGTTGATTTTCTACGAGCAGTACTTC.

This sequence joins TRBV12-3 or TRBV12-4 and TRBJ1-2; TRBD1 is a possible D gene (5 bases). The CDR3 has 12 amino acids. Trimming stripped 6 bases from V and 12 bases from J, with 17 bases between. CDR3 protein: CASSQGRRGHTF. DNA for the CDR3: TGTGCCAGCAGCCAGGGACGGAGGGGCCACACCTTC.

The DNA for the CDR3 is TGTGCCAGCAGTTTAAGTGGGGGAGTAGGCTCCTATAATTCACCCCTCCACTTT. It yields the protein CASSLSGGVGSYNSPLHF. This chain uses TRBV27 with TRBJ1-6; the D gene is possibly TRBD1 (5 bases). The germline CDR1 and CDR2 sequences are MNHEY and SMNVEV (reference sequence). The CDR3 has 18 amino acids. The V end lost 2 bases, the J end lost 0 bases, and 14 bases lay between the germline ends.

This chain connects TRBV20-1 to TRBJ2-7; 9 nucleotides agree with TRBD1. CDR3 length: 14 amino acids. CDR1 DFQATT and CDR2 SNEGSKA come from the germline V gene (reference sequence). V shed 1 base and J 5 bases; nucleotides not matched to a gene: 6. The CDR3 DNA reads TGCAGTGCTAGAGGTACAGGGGGCGTGAACGAGCAGTACTTC. It is translated as CSARGTGGVNEQYF.

Only a few counts were recorded for this clonotype. The V and J genes are TRBV28 and TRBJ2-3, with D unresolved. Germline CDR1 reads MDHEN; CDR2 reads SYDVKM. There are 16 residues in the CDR3. Trimming took off 5 bases at V and 3 bases at J, with 18 bases between the two ends. CDR3 amino acids: CASSLPGQTSTDTQYF. CDR3 nucleotides: TGTGCCAGCAGTCTCCCCGGGCAGACCTCGACAGATACGCAGTATTTT.

This clonotype has a count of ten or more. V is TRBV7-7 and J is TRBJ1-6; 7 bases agree with TRBD1. V trimming: 6 bases; J trimming: 8 bases; junction bases outside the gene matches: 4. Germline V gene lookup returns CDR1 SSHAT and CDR2 FNYEAQ (reference sequence). The CDR3 has 13 amino acids. CDR3 region: CASSSTGDSPLHF. For the CDR3, the DNA is TGTGCCAGCAGTTCCACAGGGGATTCACCCCTCCACTTT.

Notes on this clonotype: Germline is not matched at one junction end, which may reflect a read error. The rearrangement uses TRBV29-1 and TRBJ2-1; D is uncertain. The CDR3 has 12 residues. Germline V gene lookup returns CDR1 SQVTM and CDR2 ANQGSEA. The CDR3 region is CSVGHFYDEQFF. CDR3 in DNA: TGCAGCGTTGGACATTTCTACGATGAGCAGTTCTTC.

The gene calls are TRBV4-2 and TRBJ1-2; D is perhaps TRBD1 (5 bases). The CDR3 is 17 residues long. Trimming removed 0 bases at V and 0 bases at J, with 14 bases between. CDR1 and CDR2 (germline): LGHNA, YNFKEQ. As DNA, the CDR3 is TGTGCCAGCAGCCAAGACCCTCGACCGGGACCTAACTATGGCTACACCTTC. Translating it yields CASSQDPRPGPNYGYTF.

The sample holds a few counts of this clonotype. The rearrangement links TRBV21-1 to TRBJ2-1; TRBD1 is the table's D call, not checked against the DNA. TRBV21-1 is a listed pseudogene. This CDR3 has 13 residues. This CDR3 reads CASSNRDRSEQFF. The DNA for the CDR3 is TGTGCCAGCAGCAACCGGGACAGAAGTGAGCAGTTCTTC.

This clonotype was picked up a small number of times. The DNA for the CDR3 is TGTGCCAGCAGCGCCTACGCAGAAAACCCTAACTATGGCTACACCTTC. As protein: CASSAYAENPNYGYTF. V gene TRBV9 combines with J gene TRBJ1-2; D remains unclear. CDR1 SGDLS and CDR2 YYNGEE come from the germline V gene. Deletions cut 3 bases from V and 0 bases from J, with 15 bases between. CDR3 length equals 16 residues.

The rearrangement uses TRBV18 and TRBJ2-1; D tentatively reads TRBD1 or TRBD2 (5 bases each). The CDR3 has 17 amino acids. V was trimmed by 6 bases and J by 6 bases, leaving 24 bases between them. In germline, CDR1 is KGHSH, CDR2 LQKENI. The CDR3 sequence: CASSRPGTGPRFNEQFF. DNA for the CDR3: TGTGCCAGCTCCCGCCCGGGAACAGGCCCTCGTTTCAATGAGCAGTTCTTC. Full variable domain (missing parts from reference TRBV18 and TRBJ2-1): NAGVMQNPRHLVRRRGQEARLRCSPMKGHSHVYWYRQLPEEGLKFMVYLQKENIIDESGMPKERFSAEFPKEGPSILRIQQVVRGDSAAYFCASSRPGTGPRFNEQFFGPGTRLTVL.

This clonotype appeared a few times. The J gene is TRBJ2-3, the V gene TRBV20-1; D remains ambiguous. CDR1 DFQATT and CDR2 SNEGSKA come from the germline V gene (reference sequence). CDR3 length equals 11 residues. Deletions cut 8 bases from V and 10 bases from J, with 16 bases between. For the CDR3, the DNA is TGCAGTATATTACTGATGGATGCGCAGTATTTT. Amino acid sequence: CSILLMDAQYF.

The V gene is TRBV20-1, the J gene TRBJ2-1, with D unresolved. The CDR3 totals 11 residues. V gave up 5 bases and J gave up 7 bases, with 9 bases separating them. The germline V gene has CDR1 DFQATT and CDR2 SNEGSKA (reference sequence). CDR3 DNA sequence: TGCAGTGCTGAACATGTGAATGAGCAGTTCTTC. It is translated as CSAEHVNEQFF.

V usage is TRBV20-1 and J usage is TRBJ2-5; D call uncertain. CDR1 and CDR2 from the germline V gene are DFQATT and SNEGSKA (reference sequence). Trimming stripped 3 bases from V and 3 bases from J, with 11 bases between. The CDR3 covers 13 residues. CDR3 in amino acids: CSARKGYEETQYF. CDR3 bases: TGCAGTGCTAGGAAGGGCTACGAAGAGACCCAGTACTTC.

The chain employs TRBV20-1 and TRBJ2-3; 8 nucleotides align to TRBD2. V lost 6 bases to trimming and J lost 3 bases; unmatched junction nucleotides: 5. Germline lookup yields CDR1 DFQATT and CDR2 SNEGSKA (reference sequence). The CDR3 runs 13 residues. The CDR3 DNA is TGCAGTGCCCAGAGCGGGGGTACAGATACGCAGTATTTT. Residues: CSAQSGGTDTQYF.

This clonotype turned up a few times. V gene TRBV10-3 combines with J gene TRBJ2-7, with D maybe TRBD1 (6 bases). Looked up from germline, CDR1 is ENHRY and CDR2 is SYGVKD. V lost 2 bases and J lost 5, with 13 bases in between. The CDR3 contains 14 residues. The CDR3 nucleotides are TGTGCCATCAGTGAGGATGAGGGGGTAAACGAGCAGTACTTC. This gives the protein CAISEDEGVNEQYF.

In this sample, this clonotype turned up a few times. The chain carries TRBV4-2 and TRBJ1-2; 8 bases align to TRBD1. This CDR3 contains 16 residues. Germline trimming cut 0 bases from V and 4 bases from J; bases unmatched to any gene: 7. Germline V lookup: CDR1 LGHNA, CDR2 YNFKEQ. This CDR3 reads CASSQDLQGVVYGYTF. CDR3 DNA: TGTGCCAGCAGCCAAGACCTACAGGGGGTGGTCTATGGCTACACCTTC.

J is TRBJ2-5 and V is TRBV20-1, with D possibly TRBD2 on 7 matching bases. This CDR3 has 16 residues. Trimming shortened V by 0 bases and J by 5 bases, and 19 bases separated the two germline ends. CDR1 DFQATT and CDR2 SNEGSKA come from the germline V gene (reference sequence). The DNA for the CDR3 is TGCAGTGCTAGAGATCGGGGGGTGGGGGCGGGGGAGACCCAGTACTTC. Translation: CSARDRGVGAGETQYF.

This clonotype was counted between two and nine times. The genes are TRBV7-2 and TRBJ2-3; D tentatively fits TRBD1 or TRBD2 (5 bases each). Between the trimmed V and J ends, which lost 0 bases and 2 bases, there was a span of 9 bases. Germline V gene lookup returns CDR1 SGHTA and CDR2 FQGNSA. The length of the CDR3 is 15 residues. The CDR3 loop is CASSLAPGHTDTQYF. The DNA of the CDR3 is TGTGCCAGCAGCTTAGCGCCGGGGCACACAGATACGCAGTATTTT.

The chain recombines TRBV7-2 with TRBJ2-7; D remains ambiguous. This CDR3 has 16 amino acids. CDR1 is SGHTA and CDR2 is FQGNSA in the germline V gene. Deletions cut 0 bases from V and 3 bases from J, with 15 bases between. CDR3 coding DNA: TGTGCCAGCAGCTTAGCGTCGGCAGGTCGATACTACGAGCAGTACTTC. Translating gives CASSLASAGRYYEQYF.

V is TRBV6-2 or TRBV6-3 and J is TRBJ1-1, with D possibly matching TRBD1 (5 bases). V was cut by 11 bases and J by 1 base, with 14 bases left in between. The CDR3 length is 13 residues. Looked up from germline, CDR1 is MNHEY and CDR2 is SVGEGT. The CDR3 is CAGTLKKNTEAFF. CDR3 nucleotides: TGTGCCGGGACCCTAAAGAAGAACACTGAAGCTTTCTTT.